A single TCR beta chain is shown here with its context. The data derive from a study of blood T cell repertoires in COVID-19. Study-wide context: Acute and convalescent COVID-19 specimens originated in the United States, Italy and Spain. The analysed material was cDNA or gDNA that came from T cells, B-cell-depleted T cells, or PBMCs.

This CDR3 has 16 residues. Per germline, CDR1 KGHSH and CDR2 LQKENI. V gave up 6 bases and J gave up 0 bases, with 15 bases separating them. Repertoires were generated with immunoSEQ multiplex PCR, while TCRdb's copy carries only in-frame clones and drops some. The sample lists some 250,000 clones, around nine tenths occurring once. Sequencing was performed on peripheral blood. V and J are TRBV18 and TRBJ1-5, with D unresolved. The sequence was collected from a man aged 25 to 45 with active or convalescent COVID-19. CDR3 protein: CASSPITRDSNQPQHF. The CDR3 bases are TGTGCCAGCTCGCCGATAACTAGAGATAGCAATCAGCCCCAGCATTTT. The whole variable domain, remainder taken from reference TRBV18 and TRBJ1-5, is NAGVMQNPRHLVRRRGQEARLRCSPMKGHSHVYWYRQLPEEGLKFMVYLQKENIIDESGMPKERFSAEFPKEGPSILRIQQVVRGDSAAYFCASSPITRDSNQPQHFGDGTRLSIL.